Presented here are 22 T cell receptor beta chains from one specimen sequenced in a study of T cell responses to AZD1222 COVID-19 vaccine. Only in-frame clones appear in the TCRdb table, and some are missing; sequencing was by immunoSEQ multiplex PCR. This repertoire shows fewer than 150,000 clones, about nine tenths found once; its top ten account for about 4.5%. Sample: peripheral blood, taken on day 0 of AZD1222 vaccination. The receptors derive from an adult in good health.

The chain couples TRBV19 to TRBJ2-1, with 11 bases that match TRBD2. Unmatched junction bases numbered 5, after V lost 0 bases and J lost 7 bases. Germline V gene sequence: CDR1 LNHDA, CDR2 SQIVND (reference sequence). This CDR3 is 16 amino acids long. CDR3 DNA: TGTGCCAGTAGTATAGATGGGACTAGCGGAACAAATGAGCAGTTCTTC. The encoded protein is CASSIDGTSGTNEQFF.

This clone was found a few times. The CDR3 DNA reads TGTGCCAGCAGTTTGGACCACCAAGAGACCCAGTACTTC. Translating gives CASSLDHQETQYF. V usage is TRBV12-3 or TRBV12-4 and J usage is TRBJ2-5; the D is unclear. Trimming left V 3 bases short and J 0 bases short, with 5 bases between. The CDR3 consists of 13 residues.

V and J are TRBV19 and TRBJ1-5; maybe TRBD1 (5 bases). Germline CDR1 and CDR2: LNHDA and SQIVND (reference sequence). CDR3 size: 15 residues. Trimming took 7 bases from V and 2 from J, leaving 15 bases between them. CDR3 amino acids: CASTPTGAGNQPQHF. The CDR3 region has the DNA TGTGCCAGTACCCCCACAGGAGCTGGCAATCAGCCCCAGCATTTT.

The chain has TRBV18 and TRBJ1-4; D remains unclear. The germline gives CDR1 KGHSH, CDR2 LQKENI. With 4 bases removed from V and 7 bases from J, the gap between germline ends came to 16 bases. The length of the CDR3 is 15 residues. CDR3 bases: TGTGCCAGCTCACTCCTCTCGCGGGGTAGTGAAAAACTGTTTTTT. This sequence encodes CASSLLSRGSEKLFF. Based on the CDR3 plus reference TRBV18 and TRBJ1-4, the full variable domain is NAGVMQNPRHLVRRRGQEARLRCSPMKGHSHVYWYRQLPEEGLKFMVYLQKENIIDESGMPKERFSAEFPKEGPSILRIQQVVRGDSAAYFCASSLLSRGSEKLFFGSGTQLSVL.

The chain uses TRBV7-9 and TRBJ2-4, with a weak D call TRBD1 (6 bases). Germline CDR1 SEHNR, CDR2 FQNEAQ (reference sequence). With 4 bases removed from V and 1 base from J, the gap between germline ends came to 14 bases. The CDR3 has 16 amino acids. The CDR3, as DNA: TGTGCCAGCAGCTCAGGGGCGGGTCTGGCCAAAAACATTCAGTACTTC. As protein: CASSSGAGLAKNIQYF.

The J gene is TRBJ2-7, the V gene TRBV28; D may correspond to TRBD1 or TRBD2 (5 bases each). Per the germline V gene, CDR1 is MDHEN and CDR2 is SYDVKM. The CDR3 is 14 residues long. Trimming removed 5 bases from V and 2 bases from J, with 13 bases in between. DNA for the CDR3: TGTGCCAGCAGTGGGTGGGGGAGCACCTACGAGCAGTACTTC. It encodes CASSGWGSTYEQYF.

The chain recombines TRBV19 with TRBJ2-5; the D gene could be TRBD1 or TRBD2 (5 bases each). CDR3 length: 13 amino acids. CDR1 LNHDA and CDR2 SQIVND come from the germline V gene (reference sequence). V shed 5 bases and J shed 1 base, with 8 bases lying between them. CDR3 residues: CASSRDVQETQYF. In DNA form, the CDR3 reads TGTGCCAGTAGTCGGGACGTCCAAGAGACCCAGTACTTC.

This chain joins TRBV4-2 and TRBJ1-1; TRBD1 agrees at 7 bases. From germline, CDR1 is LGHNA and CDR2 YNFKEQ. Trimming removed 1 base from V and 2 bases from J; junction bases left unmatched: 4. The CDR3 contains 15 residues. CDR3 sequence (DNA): TGTGCCAGCAGCCAAGGGACAGGCGCCAACACTGAAGCTTTCTTT. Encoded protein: CASSQGTGANTEAFF.

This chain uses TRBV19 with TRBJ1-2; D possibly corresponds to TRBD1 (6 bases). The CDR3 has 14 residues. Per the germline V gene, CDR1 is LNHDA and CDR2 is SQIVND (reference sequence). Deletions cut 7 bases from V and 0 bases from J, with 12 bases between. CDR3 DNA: TGTGCCAGTACCTCGGGACATACTAACTATGGCTACACCTTC. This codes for CASTSGHTNYGYTF.

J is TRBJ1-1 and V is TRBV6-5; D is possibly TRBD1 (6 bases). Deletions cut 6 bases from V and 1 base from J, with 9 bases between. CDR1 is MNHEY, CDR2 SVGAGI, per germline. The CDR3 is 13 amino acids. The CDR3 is CASRKTGNTEAFF. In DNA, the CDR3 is TGTGCCAGCAGGAAGACAGGGAACACTGAAGCTTTCTTT.

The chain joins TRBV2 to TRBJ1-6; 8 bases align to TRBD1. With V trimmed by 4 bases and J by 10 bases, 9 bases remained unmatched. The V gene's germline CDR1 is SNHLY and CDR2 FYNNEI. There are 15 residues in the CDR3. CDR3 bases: TGTGCCAGCAGTGGACTTGGACAGGGCAGATCACCCCTCCACTTT. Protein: CASSGLGQGRSPLHF.

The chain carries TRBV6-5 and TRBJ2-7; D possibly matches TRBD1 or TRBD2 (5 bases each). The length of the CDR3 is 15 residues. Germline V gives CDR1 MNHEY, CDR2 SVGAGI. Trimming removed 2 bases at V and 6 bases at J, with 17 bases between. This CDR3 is CASSYTGPELVEQYF. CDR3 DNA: TGTGCCAGCAGTTACACGGGACCGGAGTTAGTCGAGCAGTACTTC.

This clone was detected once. The CDR3 is CASRPGQGANSPLHF. CDR3 DNA sequence: TGTGCCAGTAGGCCCGGACAGGGGGCGAATTCACCCCTCCACTTT. This rearrangement joins TRBV19 to TRBJ1-6, with 11 nucleotides matching TRBD1. Per germline, CDR1 LNHDA and CDR2 SQIVND (reference sequence). J was trimmed by 7 bases and V by 6 bases; bases with no gene match: 5. The CDR3 runs to 15 residues.

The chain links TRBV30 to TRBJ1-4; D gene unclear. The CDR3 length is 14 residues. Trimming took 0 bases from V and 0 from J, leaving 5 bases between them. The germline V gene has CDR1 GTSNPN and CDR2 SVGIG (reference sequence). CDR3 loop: CAWSVGSTNEKLFF. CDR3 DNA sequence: TGTGCCTGGAGTGTCGGTTCAACTAATGAAAAACTGTTTTTT.

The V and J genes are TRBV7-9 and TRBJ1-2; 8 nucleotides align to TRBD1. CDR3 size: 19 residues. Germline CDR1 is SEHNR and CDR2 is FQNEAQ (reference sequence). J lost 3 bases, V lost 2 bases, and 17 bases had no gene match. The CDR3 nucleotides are TGTGCCAGCAGCTTATCCCATGAGACAGGGGAAAGAGGGTACTATGGCTACACCTTC. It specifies CASSLSHETGERGYYGYTF.

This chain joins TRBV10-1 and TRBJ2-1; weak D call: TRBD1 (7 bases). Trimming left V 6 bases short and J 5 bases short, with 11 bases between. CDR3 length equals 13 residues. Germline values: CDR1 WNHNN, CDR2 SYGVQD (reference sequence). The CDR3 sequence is CASRAGGNNEQFF. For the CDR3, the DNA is TGCGCCAGCAGAGCAGGGGGGAACAATGAGCAGTTCTTC.

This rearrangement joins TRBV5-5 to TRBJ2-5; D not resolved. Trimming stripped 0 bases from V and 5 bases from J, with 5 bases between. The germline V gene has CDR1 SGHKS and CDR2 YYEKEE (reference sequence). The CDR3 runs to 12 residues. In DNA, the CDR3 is TGTGCCAGCAGCTTGGATCTGGAGACCCAGTACTTC. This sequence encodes CASSLDLETQYF.

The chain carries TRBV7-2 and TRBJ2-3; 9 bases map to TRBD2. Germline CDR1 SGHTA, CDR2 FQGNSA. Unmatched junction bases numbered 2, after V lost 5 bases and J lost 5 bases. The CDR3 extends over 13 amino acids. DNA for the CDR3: TGTGCCAGCAGCACGACTAGCGGAGATACGCAGTATTTT. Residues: CASSTTSGDTQYF.

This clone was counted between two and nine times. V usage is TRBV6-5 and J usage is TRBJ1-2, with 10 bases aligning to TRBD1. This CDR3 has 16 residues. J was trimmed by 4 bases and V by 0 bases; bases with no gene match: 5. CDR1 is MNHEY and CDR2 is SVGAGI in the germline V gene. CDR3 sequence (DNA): TGTGCCAGCAGTTACTCGCGGGACAGGGGACTCTATGGCTACACCTTC. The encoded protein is CASSYSRDRGLYGYTF.

The CDR3 sequence is CASSLELAGSFTQYF. DNA for the CDR3: TGTGCCAGCAGCTTGGAATTAGCGGGAAGCTTTACGCAGTATTTT. V and J are TRBV5-6 and TRBJ2-3, with 8 bases identical to TRBD2. The ends lost 0 bases at V and 8 bases at J; junction bases unmatched: 8. This CDR3 is 15 amino acids long. The germline V gene encodes CDR1 SGHDT and CDR2 YYEEEE.

The DNA of the CDR3 is TGTGCCAGCAGTCTCCGGGCGACAGGGGACGAGCAGTACTTC. Its protein product is CASSLRATGDEQYF. The V call is TRBV11-1, the J call TRBJ2-7; TRBD1 matches at 8 bases. In germline, CDR1 is SGHAT, CDR2 FQDESV (reference sequence). Germline trimming cut 6 bases from V and 5 bases from J; bases unmatched to any gene: 9. The CDR3 has 14 residues.

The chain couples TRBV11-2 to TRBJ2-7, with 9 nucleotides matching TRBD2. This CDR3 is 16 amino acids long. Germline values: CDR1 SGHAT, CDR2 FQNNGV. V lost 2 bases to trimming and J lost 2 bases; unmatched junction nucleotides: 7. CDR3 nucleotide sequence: TGTGCCAGCAGCTTAATTAGCGGGAGCGGTCCCTACGAGCAGTACTTC. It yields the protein CASSLISGSGPYEQYF. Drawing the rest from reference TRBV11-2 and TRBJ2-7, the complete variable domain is EAGVAQSPRYKIIEKRQSVAFWCNPISGHATLYWYQQILGQGPKLLIQFQNNGVVDDSQLPKDRFSAERLKGVDSTLKIQPAKLEDSAVYLCASSLISGSGPYEQYFGPGTRLTVT.